The 19 T cell receptor beta chains listed next were all sequenced from one sample in a study of T cells after yellow fever vaccination (dated by TCRdb to the late 2010s). The treatment or condition label, as the study defines it: live attenuated yellow fever vaccine strain. The receptor library was made with 5' RACE. TCRdb shows the sequencer as Illumina NovaSeq 6000. TCRdb reprocessing: public reads trimmed at Q25 with fastp, clones called with MiXCR, in-frame beta chains kept. Each entry merges the rows of one CDR3 protein and shows their most common DNA and genes. Present in this sample are a few hundred thousand distinct CDR3 sequences, roughly 5.2% of which were seen just once. Around 3.5% of the sample is in the top ten clones. The input for sequencing was CD4+ T cells sorted from PBMCs, taken on the day of the yellow fever booster vaccination. The receptors shown here come from a man aged 18 to 30 who received the YFV17D yellow fever vaccine.

The gene calls are TRBV29-1 and TRBJ1-3; D not certain. Germline V lookup: CDR1 SQVTM, CDR2 ANQGSEA. Trimming removed 2 bases from V and 0 bases from J, with 5 bases in between. The length of the CDR3 is 13 residues. The CDR3 DNA is TGCAGCGTTGAACTTAACTCTGGAAACACCATATATTTT. Residues: CSVELNSGNTIYF.

This clonotype was counted between two and nine times. V gene TRBV7-3 combines with J gene TRBJ1-2; 7 bases fit TRBD1. V lost 3 bases to trimming and J lost 6 bases; unmatched junction nucleotides: 4. This CDR3 region has 13 residues. CDR1 is SGHTA, CDR2 FQGTGA, per germline. CDR3 region: CASSFRQGDGYTF. The CDR3, as DNA: TGTGCCAGCAGCTTCCGACAGGGCGATGGCTACACCTTC.

A few counts support this clonotype. V is TRBV12-3 or TRBV12-4 and J is TRBJ2-7, with unresolved D. The CDR3 is 13 amino acids. Trimming took 7 bases from V and 7 from J, leaving 17 bases between them. The CDR3 spells CASTTTRSGEQYF. CDR3 sequence (DNA): TGTGCCAGCACCACGACAAGGTCTGGAGAGCAGTACTTC.

This clonotype was counted many times. This rearrangement joins TRBV5-6 to TRBJ2-2; D possibly corresponds to TRBD1 (5 bases). The V end was cut by 0 bases, the J end by 4 bases, with 28 bases between. Germline V CDR1 and CDR2: SGHDT, YYEEEE. The CDR3 length is 21 residues. The CDR3 here is CASSLVSLWQGGIGVTGELFF. CDR3 nucleotide sequence: TGTGCCAGCAGCTTGGTGTCGTTGTGGCAGGGTGGGATTGGAGTCACCGGGGAGCTGTTTTTT.

This clonotype has ten or more counts. The rearrangement uses TRBV15 and TRBJ1-1, with TRBD1 matching 8 bases. The J segment lost 2 bases and the V segment lost 5 bases, leaving 7 bases of the junction unmatched. The CDR3 extends over 15 amino acids. The germline V gene has CDR1 LNHNV and CDR2 YYDKDF (reference sequence). CDR3 sequence (DNA): TGTGCCACCAGCCCCCTGACAGGGGTCAACACTGAAGCTTTCTTT. Protein product: CATSPLTGVNTEAFF.

This clonotype showed up many times. This chain links TRBV7-2 with TRBJ2-1, with 15 bases fitting TRBD2. The V segment lost 4 bases and the J segment 9 bases; nucleotides outside the gene matches: 4. Germline V CDR1 and CDR2: SGHTA, FQGNSA. The CDR3 covers 15 residues. CDR3 protein: CASSSGTSGGREQFF. In nucleotides, the CDR3 is TGTGCCAGCAGCTCCGGGACTAGCGGGGGGCGTGAGCAGTTCTTC.

This clonotype was counted at least ten times. V and J are TRBV7-3 and TRBJ2-2; the D is unclear. CDR3 size: 13 residues. Germline loops: CDR1 SGHTA, CDR2 FQGTGA. V was trimmed by 8 bases and J by 5 bases, leaving 12 bases between them. This chain's CDR3 is CASRETNTGELFF. The CDR3 DNA reads as TGTGCCAGCCGTGAGACCAATACCGGGGAGCTGTTTTTT.

V gene TRBV7-2 combines with J gene TRBJ1-2; maybe TRBD1 (5 bases). Trimming took 6 bases from V and 3 from J, leaving 14 bases between them. The CDR3 runs 14 residues. Germline V gene data show CDR1 as SGHTA and CDR2 as FQGNSA. The CDR3 DNA is TGTGCCAGCAGGAAGCGGGGGGGTGACTATGGCTACACCTTC. It translates to CASRKRGGDYGYTF. The whole variable domain, remainder taken from reference TRBV7-2 and TRBJ1-2, is GAGVSQSPSNKVTEKGKDVELRCDPISGHTALYWYRQSLGQGLEFLIYFQGNSAPDKSGLPSDRFSAERTGGSVSTLTIQRTQQEDSAVYLCASRKRGGDYGYTFGSGTRLTVV.

The table lists this clonotype with many counts. The chain recombines TRBV20-1 with TRBJ2-3; D uncertain. Germline values: CDR1 DFQATT, CDR2 SNEGSKA (reference sequence). This CDR3 is built from 13 residues. Trimming removed 5 bases at V and 5 bases at J, with 14 bases between. The CDR3 sequence is CSAFISEEDTQYF. CDR3 bases: TGCAGTGCTTTCATCTCCGAGGAAGATACGCAGTATTTT.

V is TRBV4-1 and J is TRBJ2-2; tentatively, D is TRBD2 (6 bases). The CDR3 has 15 amino acids. The V and J ends lost 4 bases and 3 bases respectively, with 12 bases between them. Germline assignment: CDR1 MGHRA and CDR2 YSYEKL. The CDR3 here is CASSPMWGDTGELFF. CDR3 nucleotide sequence: TGCGCCAGCAGCCCAATGTGGGGGGACACCGGGGAGCTGTTTTTT.

This clonotype was picked up many times. CDR3 in DNA: TGTGCCATCAGTGACAGGGACGAGCAGTACTTC. Its protein product is CAISDRDEQYF. The genes are TRBV10-3 and TRBJ2-7; tentatively, D is TRBD1 (5 bases). Germline V gene sequence: CDR1 ENHRY, CDR2 SYGVKD. CDR3 length: 11 amino acids. V dropped 3 bases and J dropped 5 bases, with 5 bases sitting between them.

In this sample, this clonotype turned up many times. V is TRBV5-6 and J is TRBJ2-7; D ambiguous. Germline lookup yields CDR1 SGHDT and CDR2 YYEEEE. The CDR3 covers 11 residues. The V end lost 1 base, the J end lost 6 bases, and 5 bases lay between the germline ends. The CDR3: CASSLNGEQYF. The CDR3 DNA reads TGTGCCAGCAGCTTGAACGGCGAGCAGTACTTC.

This clonotype has only a few counts. CDR3 nucleotides: TGTGCCAGCCCGTTTGGGGACGACAGGGTCCTACCCAATGGCTACACCTTC. Amino acids: CASPFGDDRVLPNGYTF. The rearrangement joins TRBV19 to TRBJ1-2; 7 nucleotides match TRBD1. The CDR3 loop spans 17 amino acids. Unmatched junction bases numbered 22, after V lost 9 bases and J lost 6 bases. CDR1 LNHDA and CDR2 SQIVND come from the germline V gene (reference sequence).

The gene calls are TRBV7-2 and TRBJ1-2; TRBD1 is a possible D gene (6 bases). V was trimmed by 1 base and J by 1 base, leaving 7 bases between them. CDR1 SGHTA and CDR2 FQGNSA come from the germline V gene. This CDR3 comprises 14 residues. In DNA, the CDR3 is TGTGCCAGCAGCTTAGGACAGGTTAACTATGGCTACACCTTC. This translates into CASSLGQVNYGYTF.

J is TRBJ2-7 and V is TRBV6-2 or TRBV6-3; the D call may be TRBD1 or TRBD2 (5 bases each). The CDR3 sequence is 15 residues long. The germline V gene has CDR1 MNHEY and CDR2 SVGEGT. Between the trimmed V and J ends, which lost 3 bases and 3 bases, there was a span of 15 bases. CDR3 bases: TGTGCCAGCAGTTATGAAGGGACCCCCAGCTACGAGCAGTACTTC. As protein: CASSYEGTPSYEQYF.

The rearrangement uses TRBV7-9 and TRBJ2-3; D gene unclear. The CDR3 contains 13 residues. Trimming removed 5 bases at V and 2 bases at J, with 8 bases between. Germline V gives CDR1 SEHNR, CDR2 FQNEAQ (reference sequence). CDR3 protein: CASSLTTTDTQYF. The CDR3, as DNA: TGTGCCAGCAGCCTAACTACCACAGATACGCAGTATTTT.

The gene calls are TRBV29-1 and TRBJ2-5; TRBD2 matches at 7 bases. The germline V gene has CDR1 SQVTM and CDR2 ANQGSEA. Trimming took 4 bases from V and 4 from J; bases not matched to a gene: 12. The CDR3 sequence is 15 residues long. The CDR3 spells CSVAFWGGTGETQYF. The DNA for the CDR3 is TGCAGCGTTGCTTTTTGGGGAGGGACCGGAGAGACCCAGTACTTC.

The chain links TRBV7-2 to TRBJ1-1, with D hard to call. The CDR3 is 14 amino acids. V gave up 3 bases and J gave up 4 bases, with 12 bases separating them. Germline assignment: CDR1 SGHTA and CDR2 FQGNSA. The CDR3 DNA is TGTGCCAGCAGCTTCGGACCAATGGTCACTGAAGCTTTCTTT. It yields the protein CASSFGPMVTEAFF.

Only a few counts were recorded for this clonotype. The chain has TRBV18 and TRBJ2-3, with D perhaps matching TRBD1 or TRBD2 (6 bases each). Germline V lookup: CDR1 KGHSH, CDR2 LQKENI. Trimming removed 2 bases from V and 1 base from J, with 10 bases in between. The CDR3 has 15 residues. The DNA of the CDR3 is TGTGCCAGCTCACCATTGGAGGGGGGCACAGATACGCAGTATTTT. It yields the protein CASSPLEGGTDTQYF.